The TCR beta chain described here comes from a study of T cells in Graves' hyperthyroidism and ophthalmopathy. This clonotype was recorded at least ten times. Germline lookup yields CDR1 KGHSH and CDR2 LQKENI. CDR3 size: 13 residues. Deletions cut 2 bases from V and 8 bases from J, with 7 bases between. Amplified TCR beta CDR3 regions derived from RNA transcripts. The TCR CDR3 first-round RT-PCR relied on the HTBI primer set. MiXCR, run by TCRdb on the multiplex PCR reads, gives a single entry per CDR3 protein. The sample lists about 340,000 distinct CDR3 sequences, roughly a fifth seen once, with over 40% in the top ten. Exclusion of a patient resulted from uncontrolled infection, other autoimmune disease, pregnancy or lactation.

The rearrangement uses TRBV18 and TRBJ1-6; perhaps TRBD1 as D (5 bases). Sample: blood. The source is a woman between 50 and 59 years old with Graves' hyperthyroidism. The CDR3 region has the DNA TGTGCCAGCTCACCAAAAGGGGATTCACCCCTCCACTTT. Residues: CASSPKGDSPLHF.